This T cell receptor beta chain was sequenced for a study of shared clonotypes between healthy human individuals (dated by TCRdb to about 2020). About the investigation overall: A few men and two women, aged 18 to 49 years, made up the cohort. Per donor, three plates each were used for CD4 naive and CD4 memory, two for CD8 naive, and one for CD8 memory. Blood TCR repertoires of several healthy adults were deeply sequenced to estimate repertoire size and the extent of clonotype sharing between individuals. Different laboratories and diverse techniques were used to prepare libraries and sequence TCR repertoires, to increase sequencing depth and limit assay-specific biases. Each donor's leukapheresis produced roughly between about 0.8 and 8.9 billion PBMCs.

Findings and caveats that apply to the study as a whole: Naive subsets generally had larger estimated clonotype richness than memory subsets. Pairwise subsampling indicated that sequencing depth was expected to affect the degree of clonotype sharing among donors. The genetic and exposure-history diversity represented was limited by the small number of donors. Higher generation probabilities were observed for clonotypes shared by all four sorted-subset donors than for non-shared clonotypes. Even with the large sequencing depth, rarefaction of the sorted-subset datasets indicated that sequencing was incomplete. Only blood was sampled, and tissue TCR repertoires likely differ from those in blood. Around 5% of naive CD4, 3.5% of naive CD8, roughly 2.5% of memory CD4, and about 0.4% of memory CD8 clonotypes were shared across a few donors.

Remarks on this clone: What antigen it recognizes has not been identified. No qualities accompany the bases; no much larger clone lies one base away.

Donors were healthy HIV-negative adults with no recently reported acute infections or vaccinations. Every donor was a Caucasian adult residing in Nashville, Tennessee, USA. CD4+ T cells were enriched by magnetic negative selection, after which naive cells were positively selected on CD45RA and the negative fraction was taken as the memory subset. After blood collection by leukapheresis, PBMCs were isolated using Ficoll-Histopaque density gradient centrifugation and then cryopreserved in the vapor phase of liquid nitrogen. Analytical flow cytometry was used to check the purity and quantity of every magnetically sorted T cell population. Each sorted fraction had its genomic DNA isolated and then quantified by UV absorbance on a Nanodrop 2000c. TCR CDR3 regions were amplified from genomic DNA by multiplex PCR using the deep immunoSEQ assay. For each cell subset, the extracted genomic DNA was distributed evenly across all wells of several immunoSEQ 96-well plates, and each plate served as one replicate. Each replicate PCR for sorted subsets received roughly 0.2 ug genomic DNA, equal to about 30,000 T cell genomes. Purified libraries were measured with a Qubit 3.0 fluorometer, size-checked on a Bioanalyzer 2100, and measured again with the KAPA Library Quantification kit. Each immunoSEQ 96-well plate was sequenced on its own single-read 150-cycle Illumina NextSeq 550 flow cell. In the paper's pipeline: Because the immunoSEQ output included only junctional sequences and no quality scores, the filtering could not be the same as the filtering used for full-length reads. To assign V/J genes and CDR3, sequences were annotated using PyIR, a Python wrapper for IgBLAST v1.9, with IMGT germline references. Reads were removed for weak V/J assignments (E-value above 1e-6), missing CDR3, stop codons, out-of-frame junctions, or ambiguous translated residues. V3J clonotypes were defined by identical inferred V gene, J gene, and CDR3 amino acid sequence. The percentage overlap between two repertoires was calculated by dividing the number of shared unique clonotypes by the size of the smaller repertoire. RTK rarefaction, the Chao1 estimator, and Recon v2.1 estimates of unobserved clonotypes were used to assess repertoire richness. Generation probabilities were computed with OLGA for all TCRbeta clonotypes obtained by the gDNA method from four donors. This immuneACCESS table, as held by TCRdb, lists in-frame sequences with V and J called but not all clones. Of the missing ones, under half trace to an unresolved V gene in checked studies; the others have no known cause. V and J calls and clone size are copied from that table; D and trimming were computed from the DNA. Counted in this sample were about 1,500,000 clones; roughly 96% of them appeared once. The ten largest clones take up 1.2% of the sample.

The sample consisted of naive CD4+ T cells sorted from blood. The cell subset or site tag for this specimen amounts to: CD45RA+ positively selected. This receptor was obtained from a man aged 30 to 39 in good health.

The DNA sequence follows: TGTGCCAGCAGCTTAGTAGGACAGGGGGCGTACAATGAGCAGTTCTTC. It is translated as CASSLVGQGAYNEQFF. Recombination linked TRBV7-8 to TRBJ2-1; 11 junctional bases match TRBD1. V loses 1 base at its end and J loses 4 bases; junction bases beyond the gene matches: 3. Inclusive of the bounding cysteine and phenylalanine, the CDR3 is 16 residues long. Only the CDR3 region is kept as DNA, spanning 48 bases read in frame from base 1. The germline V gene yields SGHVS for CDR1 and FQNEAQ for CDR2.